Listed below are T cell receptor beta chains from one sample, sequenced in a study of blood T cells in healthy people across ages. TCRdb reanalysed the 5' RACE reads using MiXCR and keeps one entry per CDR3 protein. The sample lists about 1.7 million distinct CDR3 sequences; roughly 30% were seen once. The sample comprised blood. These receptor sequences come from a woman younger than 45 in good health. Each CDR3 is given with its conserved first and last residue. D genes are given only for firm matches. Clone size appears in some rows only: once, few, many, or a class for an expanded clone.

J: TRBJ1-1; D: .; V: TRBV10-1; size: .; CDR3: CASSESGTLNTEAFF; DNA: TGCGCCAGCAGTGAGTCTGGAACCCTGAACACTGAAGCTTTCTTT
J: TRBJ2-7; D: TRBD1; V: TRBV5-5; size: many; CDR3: CASGTGQASYEQYF; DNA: TGTGCCAGCGGAACGGGACAGGCCTCCTACGAGCAGTACTTC
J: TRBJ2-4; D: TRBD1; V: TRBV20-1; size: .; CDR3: CSATGQEEQYF; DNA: TGCAGTGCTACCGGACAGGAGGAGCAGTACTTC
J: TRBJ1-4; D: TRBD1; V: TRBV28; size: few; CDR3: CATKGSAGTGSGPNEKLFF; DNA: TGTGCCACCAAGGGTTCGGCCGGGACAGGTAGCGGTCCTAATGAAAAACTGTTTTTT
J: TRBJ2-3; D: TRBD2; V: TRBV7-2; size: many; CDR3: CASSLASGVDTQYF; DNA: TGTGCCAGCAGCTTAGCTAGCGGGGTAGATACGCAGTATTTT
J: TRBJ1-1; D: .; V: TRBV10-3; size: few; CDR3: CAISVRGMDTEAFF; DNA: TGTGCCATCAGTGTTCGGGGGATGGACACTGAAGCTTTCTTT
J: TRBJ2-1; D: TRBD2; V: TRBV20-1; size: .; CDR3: CSARSSGMGNEQFF; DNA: TGCAGTGCTAGGTCCAGCGGGATGGGAAATGAGCAGTTCTTC
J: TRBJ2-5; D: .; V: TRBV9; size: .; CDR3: CASSGEFQETQYF; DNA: TGTGCCAGCAGCGGTGAGTTCCAAGAGACCCAGTACTTC
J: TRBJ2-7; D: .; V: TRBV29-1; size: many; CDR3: CSVLDAYEQYF; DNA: TGCAGCGTTCTGGACGCCTACGAGCAGTACTTC
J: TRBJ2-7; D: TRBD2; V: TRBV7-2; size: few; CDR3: CASSLMGGPYEQYF; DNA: TGTGCCAGCAGCTTAATGGGAGGGCCTTACGAGCAGTACTTC
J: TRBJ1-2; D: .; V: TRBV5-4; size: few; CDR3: CASSFGREDGRGYGYTF; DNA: TGTGCCAGCAGCTTCGGCCGAGAGGACGGCCGTGGCTATGGCTACACCTTC
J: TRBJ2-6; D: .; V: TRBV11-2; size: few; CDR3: CSSSSTAPGANVLTF; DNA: TGTTCCAGCAGCTCCACAGCCCCTGGGGCCAACGTCCTGACTTTC
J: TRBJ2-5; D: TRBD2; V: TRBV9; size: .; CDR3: CASSAFGRAGDEQYF; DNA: TGTGCCAGCAGCGCCTTCGGGAGGGCAGGGGATGAGCAGTACTTC
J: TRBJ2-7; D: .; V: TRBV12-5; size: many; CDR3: CASGLVLDEQYF; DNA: TGTGCTAGTGGTTTGGTACTGGACGAGCAGTACTTC
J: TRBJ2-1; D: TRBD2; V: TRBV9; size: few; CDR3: CASSATAGAGNEQFF; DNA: TGTGCCAGCAGTGCGACAGCGGGAGCGGGCAATGAGCAGTTCTTC
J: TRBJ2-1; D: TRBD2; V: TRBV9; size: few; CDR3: CASSVVDSGVYEQFF; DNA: TGTGCCAGCAGCGTAGTGGATAGCGGGGTCTACGAGCAGTTCTTC
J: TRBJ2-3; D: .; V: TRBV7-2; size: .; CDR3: CASSLVGGAGGPDTQYF; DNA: TGTGCCAGCAGCTTAGTAGGGGGAGCGGGTGGCCCAGATACGCAGTATTTT
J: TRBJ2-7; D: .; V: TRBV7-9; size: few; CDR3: CASSSRDIYEQYF; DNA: TGTGCCAGCAGCTCCCGGGACATCTACGAGCAGTACTTC
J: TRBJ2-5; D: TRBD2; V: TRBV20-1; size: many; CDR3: CSAREPRSGMGETQYF; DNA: TGCAGTGCTAGAGAACCCAGAAGCGGGATGGGGGAGACCCAGTACTTC
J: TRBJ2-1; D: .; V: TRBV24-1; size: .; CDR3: CATLVGGLFNNEQFF; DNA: TGTGCCACCCTCGTGGGAGGCCTCTTTAACAATGAGCAGTTCTTC
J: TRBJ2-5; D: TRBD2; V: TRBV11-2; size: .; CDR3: CASNLAGGGGETQYF; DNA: TGTGCCAGCAACTTAGCGGGGGGAGGTGGGGAGACCCAGTACTTC
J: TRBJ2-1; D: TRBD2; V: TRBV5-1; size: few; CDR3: CASSPMGLAGFSSYNEQFF; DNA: TGCGCCAGCAGCCCCATGGGACTAGCGGGGTTTAGCTCCTACAATGAGCAGTTCTTC
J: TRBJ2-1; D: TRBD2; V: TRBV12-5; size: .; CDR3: CASGLWRGGYNEQFF; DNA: TGTGCTAGTGGTTTGTGGCGGGGGGGGTACAATGAGCAGTTCTTC
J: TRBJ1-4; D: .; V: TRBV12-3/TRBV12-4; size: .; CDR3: CASSPPGPSDEKLFF; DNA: TGTGCCAGCAGTCCACCGGGGCCTTCGGATGAAAAACTGTTTTTT
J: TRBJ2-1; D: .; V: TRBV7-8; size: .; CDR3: CASSLDFLGSPRGEQFF; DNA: TGTGCCAGCAGCTTAGATTTTTTGGGGAGCCCAAGGGGTGAGCAGTTCTTC
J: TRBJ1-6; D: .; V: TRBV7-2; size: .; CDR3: CTSSLGYSSPLHF; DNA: TGCACCAGCAGCTTGGGGTATTCTTCACCCCTCCACTTT
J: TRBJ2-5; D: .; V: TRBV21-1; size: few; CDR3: CASSKDRAEETQYF; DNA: TGTGCCAGCAGCAAAGACAGGGCGGAAGAGACCCAGTACTTC
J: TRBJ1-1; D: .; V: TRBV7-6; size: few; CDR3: CASSLQPEGSTEAFF; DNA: TGTGCCAGCAGCTTACAGCCCGAAGGGAGCACTGAAGCTTTCTTT
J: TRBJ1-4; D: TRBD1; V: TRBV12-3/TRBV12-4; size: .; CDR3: CASNLGTANEKLFF; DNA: TGTGCCAGCAACCTCGGGACAGCGAATGAAAAACTGTTTTTT
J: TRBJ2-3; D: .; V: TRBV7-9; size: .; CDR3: CASSLGRGWADTQYF; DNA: TGTGCCAGCAGCTTAGGCAGGGGATGGGCGGATACGCAGTATTTT
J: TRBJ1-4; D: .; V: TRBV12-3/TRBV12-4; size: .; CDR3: CASSRRSANEKLFF; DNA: TGTGCCAGCAGTCGTAGATCGGCTAATGAAAAACTGTTTTTT
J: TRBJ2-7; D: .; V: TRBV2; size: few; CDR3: CASRLEGTGRLYF; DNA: TGTGCCAGCCGCCTGGAGGGAACAGGGCGTTTGTACTTC
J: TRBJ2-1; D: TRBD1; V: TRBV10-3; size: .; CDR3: CAISESNRGSYNEQFF; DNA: TGTGCCATCAGTGAGTCCAACAGGGGTTCCTACAATGAGCAGTTCTTC
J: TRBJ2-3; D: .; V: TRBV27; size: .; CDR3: CASSFSHNMDTQYF; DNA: TGTGCCAGCAGTTTCTCTCACAATATGGATACGCAGTATTTT
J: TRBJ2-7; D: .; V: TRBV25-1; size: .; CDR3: CASSHQGTYERYF; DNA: TGTGCCAGCAGTCACCAGGGTACTTACGAGCGGTACTTC
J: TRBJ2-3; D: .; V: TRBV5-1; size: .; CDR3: CASGTLSQTQYF; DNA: TGCGCCAGCGGCACTCTGTCGCAAACGCAGTATTTT
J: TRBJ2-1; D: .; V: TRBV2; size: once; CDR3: CASTRGPDARNERFF; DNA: TGTGCCAGCACCCGAGGTCCCGATGCGAGGAATGAGCGGTTCTTC
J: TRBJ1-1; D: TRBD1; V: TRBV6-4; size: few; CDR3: CASSEYRGTEAFF; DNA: TGTGCCAGCTCCGAGTACAGGGGCACTGAAGCTTTCTTT
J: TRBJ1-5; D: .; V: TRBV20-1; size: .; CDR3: CSARGMGGQPQHF; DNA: TGCAGTGCTAGAGGGATGGGGGGTCAGCCCCAGCATTTT
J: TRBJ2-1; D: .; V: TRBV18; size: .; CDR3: CASSPYGAPSSYNEQFF; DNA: TGTGCCAGCTCACCATACGGGGCGCCCAGCTCCTACAATGAGCAGTTCTTC
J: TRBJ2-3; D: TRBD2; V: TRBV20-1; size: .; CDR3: CSAHPSTSASVDTQYF; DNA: TGCAGTGCCCACCCTAGCACTAGCGCCTCAGTGGATACGCAGTATTTT
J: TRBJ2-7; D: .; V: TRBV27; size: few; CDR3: CASSYSLGGSYEQYF; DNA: TGTGCCAGCAGTTATTCCCTTGGGGGTTCCTACGAGCAGTACTTC
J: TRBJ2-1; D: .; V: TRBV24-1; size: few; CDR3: CATSDLGSEQFF; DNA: TGTGCCACCAGTGACTTAGGGTCTGAGCAGTTCTTC
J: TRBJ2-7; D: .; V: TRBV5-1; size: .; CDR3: CASRDRTHYEQYF; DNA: TGCGCCAGCAGGGACCGAACCCACTACGAGCAGTACTTC
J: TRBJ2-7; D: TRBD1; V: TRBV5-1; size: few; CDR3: CASSLLPGQGPPEQYF; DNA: TGCGCCAGCAGCTTGCTACCGGGACAGGGTCCTCCGGAGCAGTACTTC
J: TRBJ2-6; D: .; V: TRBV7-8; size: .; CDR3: CASSLRVGGLSGANVLTF; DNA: TGTGCCAGCAGCCTCCGGGTAGGGGGGCTCTCTGGGGCCAACGTCCTGACTTTC
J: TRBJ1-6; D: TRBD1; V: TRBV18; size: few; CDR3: CASSLIDRGESPLHF; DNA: TGTGCCAGCTCGCTGATCGACAGGGGGGAATCACCCCTCCACTTT
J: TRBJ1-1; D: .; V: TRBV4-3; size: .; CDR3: CASSQDVSPNTEAFF; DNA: TGCGCCAGCAGCCAAGATGTGAGTCCGAACACTGAAGCTTTCTTT
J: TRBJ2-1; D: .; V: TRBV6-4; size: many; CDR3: CASSDSGEGNEQFF; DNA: TGTGCCAGCAGTGACTCTGGCGAAGGGAATGAGCAGTTCTTC